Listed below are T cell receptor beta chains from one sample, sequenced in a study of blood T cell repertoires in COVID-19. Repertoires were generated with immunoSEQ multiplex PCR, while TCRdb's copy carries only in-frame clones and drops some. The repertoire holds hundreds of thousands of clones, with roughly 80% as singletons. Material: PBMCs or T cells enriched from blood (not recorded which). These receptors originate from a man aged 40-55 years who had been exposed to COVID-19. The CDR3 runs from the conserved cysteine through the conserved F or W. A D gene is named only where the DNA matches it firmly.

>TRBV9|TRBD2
CASSVGLAGDHEQFF
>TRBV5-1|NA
CASSLNSGGSEQYF
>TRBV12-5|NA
CASGATGRGTDTQYF
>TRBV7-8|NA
CASSTGTYEQYF
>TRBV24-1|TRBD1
CATSDTGATGELFF
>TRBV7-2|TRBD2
CASSPSVRGSVPDTQYF
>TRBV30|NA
CAWSRGSRETQYF
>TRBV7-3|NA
CASSQRPAGSGGELFF
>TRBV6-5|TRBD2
CASSGGGHGETQYF
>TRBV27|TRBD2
CASSFAGALGETQYF
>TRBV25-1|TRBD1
CASSALDRGDGYTF
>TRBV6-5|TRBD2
CASSYRGGAGVKTQYF
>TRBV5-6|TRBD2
CASSSGDLFLPDTQYF
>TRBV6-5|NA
CASSRGSSGYTF
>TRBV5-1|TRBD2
CASSLAIGSGRGETQYF
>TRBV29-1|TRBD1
CSVRPGQRNEQYF
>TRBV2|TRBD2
CASSASGYNEQFF
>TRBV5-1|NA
CASSLGEAGEKLFF
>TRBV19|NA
CASTPDSYNEQFF
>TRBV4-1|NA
CASSQELRNTEAFF
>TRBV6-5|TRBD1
CASSLQPGQRNEQYF
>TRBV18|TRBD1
CASSPPGQKYQPQHF
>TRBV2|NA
CASSPRLGLFF
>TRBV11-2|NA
CASSLGSSGAGETQYF
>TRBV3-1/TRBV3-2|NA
CASSQDGGLETQYF
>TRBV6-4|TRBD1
CASSDRDRGDTEAFF
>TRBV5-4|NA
CASSTQGSDEQYF
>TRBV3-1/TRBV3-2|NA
CASSQNPGAKVETQYF
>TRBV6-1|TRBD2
CASSATSGRARETQYF
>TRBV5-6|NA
CASSLQGLETNEKLFF
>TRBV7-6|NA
CASSSYYNEQFF
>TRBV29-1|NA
CSVDSQETQYF
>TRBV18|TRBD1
CASSPVGTGQETQYF
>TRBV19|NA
CASELQGQPQHF
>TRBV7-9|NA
CASRVSGSSYEQYF
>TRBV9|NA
CASSGTTNTGELFF
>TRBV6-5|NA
CASRESSNTGELFF
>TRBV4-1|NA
CASSQPTGASYEQYF
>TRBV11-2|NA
CASSLSTDYEQYF
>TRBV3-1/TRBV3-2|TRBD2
CASSQRSGTNTDTQYF
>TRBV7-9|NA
CASSSQDIFGTEAFF
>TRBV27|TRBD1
CASSPITGAAGYTF
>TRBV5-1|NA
CASSLWGVNEKLFF
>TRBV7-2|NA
CASSFPPLAYEQYF
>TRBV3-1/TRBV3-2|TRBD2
CASSPGLGNEQFF
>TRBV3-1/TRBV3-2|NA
CASSQGIGENTEAFF